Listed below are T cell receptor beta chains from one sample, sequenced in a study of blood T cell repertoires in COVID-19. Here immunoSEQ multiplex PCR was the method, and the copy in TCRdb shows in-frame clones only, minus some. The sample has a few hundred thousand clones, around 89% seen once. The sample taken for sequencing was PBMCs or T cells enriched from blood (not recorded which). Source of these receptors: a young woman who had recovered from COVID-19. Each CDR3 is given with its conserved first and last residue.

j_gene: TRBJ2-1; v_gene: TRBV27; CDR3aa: CASSLTSQSNEQFF
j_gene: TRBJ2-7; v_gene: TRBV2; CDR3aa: CASSYTGYEQYF
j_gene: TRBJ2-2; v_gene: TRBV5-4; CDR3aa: CASSLGRANTGELFF
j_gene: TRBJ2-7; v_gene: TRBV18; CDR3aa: CASSHSGTASYEQYF
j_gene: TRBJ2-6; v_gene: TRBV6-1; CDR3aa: CASSANLRYGSGANVLTF
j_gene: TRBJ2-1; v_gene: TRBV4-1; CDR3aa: CASSQGLSSGLNEQFF
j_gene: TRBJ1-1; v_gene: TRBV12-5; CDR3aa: CASGWGPTGSEAFF
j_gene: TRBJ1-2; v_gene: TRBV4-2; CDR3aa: CASSPTRTDAFRYTF
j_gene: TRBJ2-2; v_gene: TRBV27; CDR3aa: CASRKAGRSTGELFF
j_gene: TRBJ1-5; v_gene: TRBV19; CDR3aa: CASSIDQTHRGQPQHF